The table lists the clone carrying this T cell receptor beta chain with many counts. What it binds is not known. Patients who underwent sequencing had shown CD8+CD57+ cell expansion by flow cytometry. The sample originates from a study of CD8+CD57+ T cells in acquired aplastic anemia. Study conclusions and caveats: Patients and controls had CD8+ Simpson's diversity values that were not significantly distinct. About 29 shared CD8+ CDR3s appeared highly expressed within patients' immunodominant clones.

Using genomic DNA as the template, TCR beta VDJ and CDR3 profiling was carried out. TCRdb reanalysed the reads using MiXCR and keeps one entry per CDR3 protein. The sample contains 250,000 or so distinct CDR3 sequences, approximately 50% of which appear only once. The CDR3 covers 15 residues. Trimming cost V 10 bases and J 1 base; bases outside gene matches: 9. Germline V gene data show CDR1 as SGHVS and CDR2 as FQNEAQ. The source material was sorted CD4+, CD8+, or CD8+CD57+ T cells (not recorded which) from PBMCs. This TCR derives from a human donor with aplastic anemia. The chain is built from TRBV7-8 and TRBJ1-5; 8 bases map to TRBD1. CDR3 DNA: TGTGCCACAGAACCAGGGGGCTGGAGCAATCAGCCCCAGCATTTT. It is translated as CATEPGGWSNQPQHF.